The 15 T cell receptor beta chains reported below all come from one sample, sequenced in a study of CXCR3-negative and CXCR3-positive naive CD8 T cells. The authors prepared UMI-labeled TRB cDNA libraries by 5' RACE. TCRdb reprocessed the 5' RACE reads and reports one entry per CDR3 protein, with no DNA. This sample lists more than 20,000 distinct CDR3 sequences; its ten largest clones have less than 5%. Sequenced: naive CXCR3- CD8+ T cells from blood. Subset in this sample: CD45RO-CCR7+CD27+CD95- naive CD8+ T cells lacking CXCR3 (TNR3-). The source of these receptors is a human donor in good health. Some clones in this sample may be carry-over from other donors' samples.

The chain has TRBV29-1 and TRBJ2-5; TCRdb selects TRBD1, and the lack of DNA leaves this call unchecked. The CDR3 has 15 residues. Germline V lookup: CDR1 SQVTM, CDR2 ANQGSEA. CDR3: CSVEVYSDREETQYF.

This clonotype counts as medium-sized by frequency. The chain recombines TRBV3-1 with TRBJ2-7; absent DNA, TCRdb's TRBD1 call cannot be checked. The CDR3 extends over 12 amino acids. Germline loops: CDR1 LGHDT, CDR2 YNNKEL (reference sequence). The CDR3 sequence is CASSRDDYEQYF.

The rearrangement links TRBV5-8 to TRBJ1-4. The CDR3 runs to 11 residues. CDR1 and CDR2 from the germline V gene are SGHTS and YDEGEE. CDR3: CASSFSEKLFF.

The V and J genes are TRBV20-1 and TRBJ2-7; without DNA, the TCRdb call of TRBD1 cannot be checked. Germline CDR1 reads DFQATT; CDR2 reads SNEGSKA (reference sequence). This CDR3 contains 16 residues. CDR3 sequence reads: CSARDLAGLTSSEQYF.

The V and J genes are TRBV12-3 or TRBV12-4 and TRBJ2-2. The CDR3 contains 12 residues. The CDR3 here is CASSPLTGELFF.

The genes are TRBV5-4 and TRBJ2-1; TCRdb outputs TRBD2, but without DNA this stays unchecked. The CDR3 runs 17 residues. Per germline, CDR1 SGHNT and CDR2 YYREEE (reference sequence). CDR3 in amino acids: CASSTGIAGGFNNEQFF.

The V gene is TRBV6-2 or TRBV6-3, the J gene TRBJ2-1; TCRdb's D call, TRBD1, is unchecked because there is no DNA. Germline loops: CDR1 MNHEY, CDR2 SVGEGT. The CDR3 sequence is 15 residues long. The CDR3 loop reads CASSYSGTPYNEQFF.

The chain carries TRBV4-1 and TRBJ2-7; TCRdb names TRBD2, which stays unverified in the absence of DNA. The CDR3 covers 17 residues. Germline V gene lookup returns CDR1 MGHRA and CDR2 YSYEKL. CDR3 loop: CASSQEGVVAGTYEQYF.

This clonotype is deemed medium-sized (0.01 to 0.1%) by its frequency. This sequence joins TRBV4-3 and TRBJ1-1. This CDR3 contains 15 residues. The germline CDR1 and CDR2 sequences are LGHNA and YSLEER. The CDR3 reads CASSQDKGRNTEAFF.

The chain joins TRBV27 to TRBJ2-2; TCRdb designates TRBD1, a call that cannot be tested without DNA. CDR1 is MNHEY, CDR2 SMNVEV, per germline (reference sequence). The CDR3 has 15 residues. CDR3 sequence reads: CASSFAGTNTGELFF.

The rearrangement joins TRBV27 to TRBJ2-5; TCRdb selects TRBD1, and the lack of DNA leaves this call unchecked. The CDR3 spans 15 residues. Germline CDR1 and CDR2: MNHEY and SMNVEV (reference sequence). CDR3 residues: CASSLRLTGEETQYF.

V usage is TRBV29-1 and J usage is TRBJ2-7. The CDR3 covers 12 residues. CDR1 is SQVTM and CDR2 is ANQGSEA in the germline V gene. CDR3 protein: CSVEVNSYEQYF.

The chain links TRBV14 to TRBJ1-5. The CDR3 covers 13 residues. Per germline, CDR1 SGHDN and CDR2 FVKESK. The CDR3 here is CASSQDFYQPQHF. The complete variable domain, with remaining parts taken from reference TRBV14 and TRBJ1-5, reads EAGVTQFPSHSVIEKGQTVTLRCDPISGHDNLYWYRRVMGKEIKFLLHFVKESKQDESGMPNNRFLAERTGGTYSTLKVQPAELEDSGVYFCASSQDFYQPQHFGDGTRLSIL.

CDR3 protein: CASSRPGTASTNEKLFF. The rearrangement uses TRBV5-6 and TRBJ1-4; TCRdb designates TRBD1, a call that cannot be tested without DNA. The CDR3 runs 17 residues. The germline V gene encodes CDR1 SGHDT and CDR2 YYEEEE.

The rearrangement uses TRBV7-9 and TRBJ2-3; there is no DNA to check the TCRdb D call of TRBD1. The CDR3 length is 15 residues. Germline CDR1 is SEHNR and CDR2 is FQNEAQ (reference sequence). This CDR3 is CASSLVGRGADTQYF.